These T cell receptor beta chains were read from a single sample in a study of regulatory T cells in long-lasting Graves disease. MiXCR was run by TCRdb on the multiplex PCR reads, yielding one entry per CDR3 protein. The table includes 560,000 or so distinct CDR3 sequences, about 16% detected once. These data are also associated with another study on T cells in Graves' hyperthyroidism and ophthalmopathy.

The starting material was peripheral blood mononuclear cells (PBMCs), obtained at new diagnosis, from a patient treated with antithyroid drugs. These receptors all come from a man in his late teens or twenties with Graves disease. Both conserved end residues are part of each CDR3. The order of the fields is D gene, V gene, J gene, clone size, CDR3 protein, CDR3 DNA. A D gene is named only where the DNA matches it firmly. Expanded clones are given a class, and other clones once, few, many or no size at all.

D: -; V: TRBV5-8; J: TRBJ2-1; size: -; CDR3: CASSLGQAQYNEQFF; DNA: TGTGCCAGCAGCTTGGGACAGGCCCAGTACAATGAGCAGTTCTTC
D: -; V: TRBV20-1; J: TRBJ2-5; size: many; CDR3: CSARGRGGETQYF; DNA: TGCAGTGCTAGGGGGCGGGGTGGTGAGACCCAGTACTTC
D: TRBD1; V: TRBV11-1; J: TRBJ2-5; size: many; CDR3: CASSRARGQGDIETQYF; DNA: TGTGCCAGCAGCCGCGCCCGAGGACAGGGGGACATCGAGACCCAGTACTTC
D: TRBD1; V: TRBV5-1; J: TRBJ1-2; size: few; CDR3: CASSFGTGPNYGYTF; DNA: TGCGCCAGCAGCTTTGGGACAGGGCCTAACTATGGCTACACCTTC
D: TRBD2; V: TRBV15; J: TRBJ2-7; size: -; CDR3: CATSRGTSGSFEQYF; DNA: TGTGCCACCAGCAGAGGGACTAGCGGGAGTTTTGAGCAGTACTTC
D: TRBD1; V: TRBV29-1; J: TRBJ2-3; size: many; CDR3: CSVRTGSDTQYF; DNA: TGCAGCGTCCGGACAGGGTCAGATACGCAGTATTTT
D: TRBD2; V: TRBV7-3; J: TRBJ2-1; size: few; CDR3: CASSSPGGRDNEQFF; DNA: TGTGCCAGCAGCTCCCCTGGCGGGAGGGACAATGAGCAGTTCTTC
D: TRBD2; V: TRBV24-1; J: TRBJ2-3; size: -; CDR3: CATSDVAGVKDTQYF; DNA: TGTGCCACCAGTGATGTAGCGGGAGTGAAAGATACGCAGTATTTT
D: -; V: TRBV12-3/TRBV12-4; J: TRBJ2-2; size: few; CDR3: CASSLANRKNTGELFF; DNA: TGTGCCAGCAGCTTAGCGAACAGAAAAAACACCGGGGAGCTGTTTTTT
D: TRBD1; V: TRBV10-2; J: TRBJ1-5; size: -; CDR3: CASSTGQGTLREPQHF; DNA: TGCGCCAGCAGCACCGGACAGGGGACCCTTCGAGAGCCCCAGCATTTT
D: -; V: TRBV12-3/TRBV12-4; J: TRBJ1-1; size: many; CDR3: CASSLGAGGTEAFF; DNA: TGTGCCAGCAGTTTAGGGGCCGGGGGTACTGAAGCTTTCTTT
D: -; V: TRBV11-2; J: TRBJ2-5; size: few; CDR3: CASSQGGSRQETQYF; DNA: TGCGCCAGCAGCCAAGGGGGGTCAAGACAAGAGACCCAGTACTTC
D: -; V: TRBV13; J: TRBJ2-5; size: -; CDR3: CASSSTTVEYQYF; DNA: TGTGCCAGCAGCTCGACGACGGTGGAATACCAGTACTTC
D: -; V: TRBV7-3; J: TRBJ2-2; size: -; CDR3: CASSLNGGLNPGELFF; DNA: TGTGCCAGCAGCTTAAACGGCGGACTTAACCCAGGGGAGCTGTTTTTT
D: TRBD2; V: TRBV20-1; J: TRBJ2-1; size: many; CDR3: CSASEAGVGTEQFF; DNA: TGCAGTGCTAGTGAGGCGGGAGTAGGCACTGAGCAGTTCTTC
D: -; V: TRBV9; J: TRBJ2-1; size: few; CDR3: CASGISGSSYNEQFF; DNA: TGTGCCAGTGGTATTAGTGGAAGCTCCTACAATGAGCAGTTCTTC
D: TRBD2; V: TRBV6-1; J: TRBJ2-3; size: few; CDR3: CASTRGGGSTDTQYF; DNA: TGTGCCAGCACCCGGGGGGGCGGCAGCACAGATACGCAGTATTTT
D: TRBD1; V: TRBV9; J: TRBJ1-1; size: few; CDR3: CASSVGTAVNTEAFF; DNA: TGTGCCAGCAGCGTGGGGACAGCTGTGAACACTGAAGCTTTCTTT
D: -; V: TRBV11-2; J: TRBJ2-7; size: -; CDR3: CASSLEWGPSYEQYF; DNA: TGTGCCAGCAGCTTAGAATGGGGGCCTTCCTACGAGCAGTACTTC
D: -; V: TRBV7-2; J: TRBJ2-5; size: -; CDR3: CASSLEHGQSDQETQYF; DNA: TGTGCCAGCAGCTTAGAGCACGGACAGAGTGACCAAGAGACCCAGTACTTC
D: TRBD1; V: TRBV28; J: TRBJ2-2; size: -; CDR3: CASSKGTGGFTGELFF; DNA: TGTGCCAGCAGTAAAGGGACAGGGGGCTTCACCGGGGAGCTGTTTTTT
D: -; V: TRBV5-1; J: TRBJ2-7; size: -; CDR3: CASSSARTEQYF; DNA: TGCGCCAGCAGCTCGGCCAGGACCGAGCAGTACTTC
D: -; V: TRBV19; J: TRBJ1-2; size: -; CDR3: CASSIYIDSPSYTF; DNA: TGTGCCAGTAGTATATATATCGACTCACCGAGCTACACCTTC
D: -; V: TRBV27; J: TRBJ2-7; size: -; CDR3: CASSWVRGHHEQYF; DNA: TGTGCCAGCAGTTGGGTCCGGGGGCACCACGAGCAGTACTTC
D: -; V: TRBV7-8; J: TRBJ1-1; size: few; CDR3: CASSLVGRNEAFF; DNA: TGTGCCAGCAGCTTAGTGGGCAGAAATGAAGCTTTCTTT
D: -; V: TRBV2; J: TRBJ1-4; size: many; CDR3: CASRREKLFF; DNA: TGTGCCAGCCGGAGGGAAAAACTGTTTTTT
D: TRBD1; V: TRBV25-1; J: TRBJ2-5; size: -; CDR3: CASKGTGGSSTQYF; DNA: TGTGCCAGCAAGGGGACAGGAGGCTCCTCGACCCAGTACTTC
D: -; V: TRBV5-1; J: TRBJ1-1; size: many; CDR3: CASSLDFTLGSEAFF; DNA: TGCGCCAGCAGCTTGGATTTCACCCTAGGGTCTGAAGCTTTCTTT
D: TRBD2; V: TRBV20-1; J: TRBJ2-1; size: many; CDR3: CSARIPFLAGDEQFF; DNA: TGCAGTGCCCGAATCCCCTTTCTAGCGGGAGATGAGCAGTTCTTC
D: -; V: TRBV4-1; J: TRBJ2-5; size: few; CDR3: CASSQEDGQETQYF; DNA: TGCGCCAGCAGCCAAGAGGACGGACAAGAGACCCAGTACTTC
D: -; V: TRBV20-1; J: TRBJ2-7; size: few; CDR3: CSAPETGTRPYEQYF; DNA: TGCAGTGCCCCGGAAACCGGGACTCGCCCTTACGAGCAGTACTTC
D: -; V: TRBV19; J: TRBJ2-1; size: few; CDR3: CASSITGIRSYNEQFF; DNA: TGTGCCAGTAGTATTACCGGCATTAGGTCCTACAATGAGCAGTTCTTC
D: -; V: TRBV7-3; J: TRBJ2-3; size: many; CDR3: CASGNGGSYTDTQYF; DNA: TGTGCCAGCGGGAATGGGGGGTCCTACACAGATACGCAGTATTTT
D: -; V: TRBV6-1; J: TRBJ2-1; size: many; CDR3: CASIPRATYNEQFF; DNA: TGTGCCAGCATTCCCAGGGCAACCTACAATGAGCAGTTCTTC
D: -; V: TRBV18; J: TRBJ1-2; size: -; CDR3: CASSPNSLDGYTF; DNA: TGTGCCAGCTCGCCCAATTCTCTCGATGGCTACACCTTC
D: TRBD1; V: TRBV7-9; J: TRBJ2-7; size: -; CDR3: CASSWDRDNTYGQYF; DNA: TGTGCCAGCAGTTGGGACAGGGATAATACCTACGGGCAGTACTTC
D: TRBD1; V: TRBV12-3/TRBV12-4; J: TRBJ2-7; size: few; CDR3: CASSLSGTVREQYF; DNA: TGTGCCAGCAGTTTATCAGGGACAGTCCGCGAGCAGTACTTC
D: TRBD1; V: TRBV5-1; J: TRBJ1-5; size: -; CDR3: CASSPDREGQPQHF; DNA: TGCGCCAGCAGCCCGGACAGGGAGGGTCAGCCCCAGCATTTT
D: TRBD2; V: TRBV10-3; J: TRBJ2-7; size: few; CDR3: CAIRPTSGVPGEQYF; DNA: TGTGCCATCAGGCCAACTAGCGGCGTCCCGGGCGAGCAGTACTTC
D: TRBD1; V: TRBV20-1; J: TRBJ1-1; size: many; CDR3: CSARVGQGNTEAFF; DNA: TGCAGTGCTAGAGTAGGACAGGGGAACACTGAAGCTTTCTTT
D: TRBD2; V: TRBV18; J: TRBJ2-7; size: -; CDR3: CASSPWGGEGSYEQYF; DNA: TGTGCCAGCTCACCATGGGGAGGGGAGGGGTCCTACGAGCAGTACTTC
D: -; V: TRBV11-2; J: TRBJ1-2; size: many; CDR3: CASSQRVELLGYTF; DNA: TGTGCCAGCAGCCAACGGGTCGAACTCCTCGGCTACACCTTC
D: -; V: TRBV12-3/TRBV12-4; J: TRBJ2-2; size: many; CDR3: CASRALASGELFF; DNA: TGTGCCAGCAGAGCCCTAGCTTCCGGGGAGCTGTTTTTT
D: -; V: TRBV9; J: TRBJ2-5; size: many; CDR3: CASSVGPGDQETQYF; DNA: TGTGCCAGCAGCGTAGGCCCGGGAGACCAAGAGACCCAGTACTTC
D: -; V: TRBV7-9; J: TRBJ1-2; size: -; CDR3: CASSSYKWGAGGYTF; DNA: TGTGCCAGCAGCTCCTACAAGTGGGGGGCTGGTGGCTACACCTTC
D: TRBD2; V: TRBV20-1; J: TRBJ2-2; size: many; CDR3: CSATSGLAGPETGELFF; DNA: TGCAGTGCTACCTCAGGACTAGCGGGACCGGAGACCGGGGAGCTGTTTTTT
D: -; V: TRBV6-9; J: TRBJ2-1; size: -; CDR3: CASSYDGSLVNEQFF; DNA: TGTGCCAGCAGTTACGACGGATCCCTCGTAAATGAGCAGTTCTTC
D: -; V: TRBV13; J: TRBJ2-7; size: -; CDR3: CASSYQQNEQYF; DNA: TGTGCCAGCAGTTACCAGCAGAACGAGCAGTACTTC
D: -; V: TRBV6-2/TRBV6-3; J: TRBJ2-3; size: -; CDR3: CASSEGRGTFADTQYF; DNA: TGTGCCAGCAGTGAAGGGAGAGGGACGTTCGCAGATACGCAGTATTTT
D: TRBD1; V: TRBV27; J: TRBJ2-1; size: -; CDR3: CASGGQGGYNEQFF; DNA: TGTGCCAGCGGGGGACAGGGAGGGTACAATGAGCAGTTCTTC